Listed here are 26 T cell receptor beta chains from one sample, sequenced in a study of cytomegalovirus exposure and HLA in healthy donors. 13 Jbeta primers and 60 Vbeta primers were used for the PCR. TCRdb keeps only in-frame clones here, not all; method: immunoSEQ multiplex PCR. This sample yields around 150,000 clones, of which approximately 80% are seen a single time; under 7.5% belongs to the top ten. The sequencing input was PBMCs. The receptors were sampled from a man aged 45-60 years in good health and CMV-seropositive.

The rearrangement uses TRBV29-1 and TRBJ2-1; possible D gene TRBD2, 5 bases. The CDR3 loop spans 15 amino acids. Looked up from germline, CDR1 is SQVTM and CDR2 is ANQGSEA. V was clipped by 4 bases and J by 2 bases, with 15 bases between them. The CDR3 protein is CSVGLIPGTYNEQFF. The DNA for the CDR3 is TGCAGCGTTGGGCTAATACCGGGGACCTACAATGAGCAGTTCTTC.

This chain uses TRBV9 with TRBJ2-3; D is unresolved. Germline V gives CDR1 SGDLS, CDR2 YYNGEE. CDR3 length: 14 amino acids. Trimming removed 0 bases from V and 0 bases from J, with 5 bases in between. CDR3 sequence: CASSVAISTDTQYF. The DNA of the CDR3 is TGTGCCAGCAGCGTAGCAATCAGCACAGATACGCAGTATTTT.

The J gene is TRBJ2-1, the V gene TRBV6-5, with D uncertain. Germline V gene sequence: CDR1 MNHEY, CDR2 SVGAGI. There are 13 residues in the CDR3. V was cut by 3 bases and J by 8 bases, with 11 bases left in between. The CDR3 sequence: CASSYNLVDEQFF. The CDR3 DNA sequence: TGTGCCAGCAGTTATAACCTAGTGGATGAGCAGTTCTTC.

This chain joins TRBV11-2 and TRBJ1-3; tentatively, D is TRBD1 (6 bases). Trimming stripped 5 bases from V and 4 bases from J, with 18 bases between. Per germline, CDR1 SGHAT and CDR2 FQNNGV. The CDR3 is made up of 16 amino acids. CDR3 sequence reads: CASSPRGGLGGNTIYF. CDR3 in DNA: TGTGCCAGCAGCCCGAGGGGGGGGCTAGGAGGAAACACCATATATTTT.

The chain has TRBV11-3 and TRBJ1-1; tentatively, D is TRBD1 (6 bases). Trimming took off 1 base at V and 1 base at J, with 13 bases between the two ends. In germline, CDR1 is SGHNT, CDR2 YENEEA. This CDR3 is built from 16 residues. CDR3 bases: TGTGCCAGCAGCTTAGGGGGGGGGCACCCGAACACTGAAGCTTTCTTT. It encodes CASSLGGGHPNTEAFF.

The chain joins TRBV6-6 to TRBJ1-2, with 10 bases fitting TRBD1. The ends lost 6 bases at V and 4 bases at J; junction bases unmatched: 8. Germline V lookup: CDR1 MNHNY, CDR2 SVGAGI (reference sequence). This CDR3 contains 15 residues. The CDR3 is CASRRPGTGAYGYTF. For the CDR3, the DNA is TGTGCCAGCAGGCGACCTGGGACAGGGGCCTATGGCTACACCTTC.

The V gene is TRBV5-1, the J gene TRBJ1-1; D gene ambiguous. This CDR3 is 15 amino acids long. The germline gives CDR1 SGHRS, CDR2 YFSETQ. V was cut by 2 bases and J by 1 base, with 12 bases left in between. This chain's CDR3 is CASSFGGEPNTEAFF. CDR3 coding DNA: TGCGCCAGCAGCTTTGGCGGGGAGCCGAACACTGAAGCTTTCTTT. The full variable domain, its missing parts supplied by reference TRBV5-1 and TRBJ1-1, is KAGVTQTPRYLIKTRGQQVTLSCSPISGHRSVSWYQQTPGQGLQFLFEYFSETQRNKGNFPGRFSGRQFSNSRSEMNVSTLELGDSALYLCASSFGGEPNTEAFFGQGTRLTVV.

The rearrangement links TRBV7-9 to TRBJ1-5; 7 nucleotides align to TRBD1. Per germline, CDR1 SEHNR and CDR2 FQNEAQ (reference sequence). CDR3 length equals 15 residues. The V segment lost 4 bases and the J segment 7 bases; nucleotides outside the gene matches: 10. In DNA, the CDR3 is TGTGCCAGCAGCTCAGACAGGGATTGGAGCCAGCCCCAGCATTTT. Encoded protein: CASSSDRDWSQPQHF.

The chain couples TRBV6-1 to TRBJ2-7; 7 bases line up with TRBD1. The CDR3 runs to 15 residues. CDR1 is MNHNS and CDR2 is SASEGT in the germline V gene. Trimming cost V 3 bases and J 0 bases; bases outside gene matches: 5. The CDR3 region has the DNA TGTGCCAGCAGTGATGAAGGGGGCAGCTCCTACGAGCAGTACTTC. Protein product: CASSDEGGSSYEQYF.

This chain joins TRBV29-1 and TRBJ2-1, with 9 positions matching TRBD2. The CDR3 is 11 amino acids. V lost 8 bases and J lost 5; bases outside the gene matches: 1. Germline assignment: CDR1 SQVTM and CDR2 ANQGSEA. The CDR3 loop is CSRLADNEQFF. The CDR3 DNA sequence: TGCAGCAGACTAGCGGACAATGAGCAGTTCTTC.

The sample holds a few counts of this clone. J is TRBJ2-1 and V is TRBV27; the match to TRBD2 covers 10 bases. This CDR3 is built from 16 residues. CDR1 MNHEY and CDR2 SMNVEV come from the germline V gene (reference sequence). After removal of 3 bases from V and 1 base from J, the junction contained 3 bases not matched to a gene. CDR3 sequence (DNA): TGTGCCAGCAGTTTTCTAGCGGGAGAATCCTACAATGAGCAGTTCTTC. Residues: CASSFLAGESYNEQFF.

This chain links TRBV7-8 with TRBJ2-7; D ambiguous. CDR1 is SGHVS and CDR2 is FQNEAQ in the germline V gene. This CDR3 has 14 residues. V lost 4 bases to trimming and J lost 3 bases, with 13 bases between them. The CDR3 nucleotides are TGTGCCAGCAGCTCCGGGTCCCAAGACTACGAGCAGTACTTC. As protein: CASSSGSQDYEQYF.

The CDR3 DNA is TGCGCCAGCAGCTGGGGACTCGCTTCCTACGAGCAGTACTTC. Amino acid sequence: CASSWGLASYEQYF. This chain links TRBV5-1 with TRBJ2-7, with D perhaps TRBD2 (6 bases). The CDR3 totals 14 residues. Germline V lookup: CDR1 SGHRS, CDR2 YFSETQ. The ends were cut back, 3 bases at V and 1 base at J, with 11 bases in the middle.

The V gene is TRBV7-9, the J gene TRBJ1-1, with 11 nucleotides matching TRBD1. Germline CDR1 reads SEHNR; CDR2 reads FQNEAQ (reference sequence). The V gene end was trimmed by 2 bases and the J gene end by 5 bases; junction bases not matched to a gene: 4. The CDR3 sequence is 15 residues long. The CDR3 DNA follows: TGTGCCAGCAGCTTATACGGACAGGGGGCTACTGAAGCTTTCTTT. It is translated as CASSLYGQGATEAFF.

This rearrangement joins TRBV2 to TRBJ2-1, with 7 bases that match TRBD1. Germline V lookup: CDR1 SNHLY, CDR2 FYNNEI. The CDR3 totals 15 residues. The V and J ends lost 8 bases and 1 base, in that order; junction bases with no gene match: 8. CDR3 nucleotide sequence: TGTGCCAGCCCATCCACAGGGGTTTCCTACAATGAGCAGTTCTTC. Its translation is CASPSTGVSYNEQFF.

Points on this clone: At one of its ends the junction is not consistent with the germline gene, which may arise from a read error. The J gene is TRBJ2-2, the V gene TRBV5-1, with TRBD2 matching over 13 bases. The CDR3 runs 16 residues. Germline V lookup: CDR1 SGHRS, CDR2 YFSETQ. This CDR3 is CASSSLAGGHTGEPFF. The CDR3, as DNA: TGCGCCAGCAGCTCACTAGCGGGAGGGCACACCGGGGAGCCGTTTTTT.

The CDR3 bases are TGCAGCCATAGGCCGGGACTAGCGGGAGTGGGAGATACGCAGTATTTT. It is translated as CSHRPGLAGVGDTQYF. The rearrangement links TRBV29-1 to TRBJ2-3, with TRBD2 matching 14 bases. Germline lookup yields CDR1 SQVTM and CDR2 ANQGSEA. CDR3 length equals 16 residues. The V gene end was trimmed by 8 bases and the J gene end by 5 bases; junction bases not matched to a gene: 12.

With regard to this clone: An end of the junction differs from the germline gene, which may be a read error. The CDR3 sequence: CASSYRTGPEAFF. Here the CDR3 DNA reads TGTGCCAGCAGTTACCGGACAGGTCCTGAGGCTTTCTTT. The J gene is TRBJ1-1, the V gene TRBV7-9; 7 positions agree with TRBD1. The CDR3 runs to 13 residues. Germline CDR1 SEHNR, CDR2 FQNEAQ (reference sequence).

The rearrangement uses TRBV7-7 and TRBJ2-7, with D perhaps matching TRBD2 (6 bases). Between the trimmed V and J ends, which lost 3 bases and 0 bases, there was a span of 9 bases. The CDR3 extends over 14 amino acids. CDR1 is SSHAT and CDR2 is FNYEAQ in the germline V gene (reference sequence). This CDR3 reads CASSFGTHSYEQYF. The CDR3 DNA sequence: TGTGCCAGCAGCTTCGGGACTCACTCCTACGAGCAGTACTTC.

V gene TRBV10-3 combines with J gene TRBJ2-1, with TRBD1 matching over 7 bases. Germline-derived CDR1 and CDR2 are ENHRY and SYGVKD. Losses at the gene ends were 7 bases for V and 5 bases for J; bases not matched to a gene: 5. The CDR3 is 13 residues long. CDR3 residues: CAIIDRANNEQFF. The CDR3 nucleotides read TGTGCCATCATTGACAGGGCTAACAATGAGCAGTTCTTC.

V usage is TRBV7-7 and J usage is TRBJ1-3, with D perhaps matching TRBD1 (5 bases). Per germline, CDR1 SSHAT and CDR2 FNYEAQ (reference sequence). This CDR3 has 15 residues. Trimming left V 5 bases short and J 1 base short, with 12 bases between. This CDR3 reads CASSPGAGSGNTIYF. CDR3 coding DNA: TGTGCCAGCAGCCCAGGAGCAGGGTCTGGAAACACCATATATTTT. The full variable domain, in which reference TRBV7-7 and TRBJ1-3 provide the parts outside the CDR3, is GAGVSQSPRYKVTKRGQDVTLRCDPISSHATLYWYQQALGQGPEFLTYFNYEAQPDKSGLPSDRFSAERPEGSISTLTIQRTEQRDSAMYRCASSPGAGSGNTIYFGEGSWLTVV.

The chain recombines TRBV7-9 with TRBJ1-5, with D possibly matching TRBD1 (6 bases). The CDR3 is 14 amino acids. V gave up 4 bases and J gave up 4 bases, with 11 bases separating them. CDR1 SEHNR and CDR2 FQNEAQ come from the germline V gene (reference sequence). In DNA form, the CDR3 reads TGTGCCAGCAGCTACGGAACAGGGAATCAGCCCCAGCATTTT. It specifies CASSYGTGNQPQHF.

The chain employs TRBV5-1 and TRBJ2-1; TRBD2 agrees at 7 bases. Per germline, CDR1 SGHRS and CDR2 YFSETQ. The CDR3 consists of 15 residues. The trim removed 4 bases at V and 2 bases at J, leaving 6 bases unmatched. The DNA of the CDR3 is TGCGCCAGCAGCATAACCAGCGGGACCTACAATGAGCAGTTCTTC. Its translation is CASSITSGTYNEQFF.

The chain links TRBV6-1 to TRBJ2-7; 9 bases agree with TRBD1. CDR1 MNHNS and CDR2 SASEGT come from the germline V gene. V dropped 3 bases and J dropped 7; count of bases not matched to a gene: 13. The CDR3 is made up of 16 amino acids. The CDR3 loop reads CASSEHRDRELEEQYV. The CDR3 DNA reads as TGTGCCAGCAGTGAGCACCGGGACAGGGAACTTGAAGAGCAGTACGTC.

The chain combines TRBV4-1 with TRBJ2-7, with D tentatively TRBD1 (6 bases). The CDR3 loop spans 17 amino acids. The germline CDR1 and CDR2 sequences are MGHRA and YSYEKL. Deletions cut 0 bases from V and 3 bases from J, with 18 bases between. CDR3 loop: CASSQDITGSPHYEQYF. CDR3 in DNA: TGCGCCAGCAGCCAAGACATTACAGGGTCCCCTCACTACGAGCAGTACTTC.

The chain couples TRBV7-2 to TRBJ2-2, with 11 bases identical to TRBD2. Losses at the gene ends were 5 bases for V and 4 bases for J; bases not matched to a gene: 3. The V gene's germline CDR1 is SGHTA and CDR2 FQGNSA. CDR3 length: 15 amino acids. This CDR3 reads CASSLSGGGTGELFF. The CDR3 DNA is TGTGCCAGCAGCCTTAGCGGGGGGGGCACCGGGGAGCTGTTTTTT. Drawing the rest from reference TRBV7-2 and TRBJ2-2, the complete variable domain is GAGVSQSPSNKVTEKGKDVELRCDPISGHTALYWYRQSLGQGLEFLIYFQGNSAPDKSGLPSDRFSAERTGGSVSTLTIQRTQQEDSAVYLCASSLSGGGTGELFFGEGSRLTVL.